These 6 T cell receptor beta chains share one sample of origin, sequenced in a study of blood T cell repertoires in COVID-19. Profiled with immunoSEQ multiplex PCR; TCRdb holds only in-frame clones, not every one. Of nearly 55,000 clones in the sample, around 78% were seen once. Sequenced sample: peripheral blood. Receptors were obtained from a human donor with active or convalescent COVID-19. The donor label of this sample is uncertain.

V and J are TRBV15 and TRBJ2-7; D unclear. The CDR3 spans 15 residues. Germline CDR1 and CDR2: LNHNV and YYDKDF (reference sequence). The V end lost 3 bases, the J end lost 3 bases, and 15 bases lay between the germline ends. The CDR3 DNA reads TGTGCCACCAGCAGGTCGACTGAGACGAACTACGAGCAGTACTTC. It encodes CATSRSTETNYEQYF.

The V gene is TRBV5-5, the J gene TRBJ1-2; 9 nucleotides align to TRBD1. This CDR3 is 16 amino acids long. The V segment lost 4 bases and the J segment 6 bases; nucleotides outside the gene matches: 13. The germline gives CDR1 SGHKS, CDR2 YYEKEE (reference sequence). Written as DNA, the CDR3 is TGTGCCAGCAGCCTTGGGACAGGGACCGCGCGGAATGGCTACACCTTC. This gives the protein CASSLGTGTARNGYTF.

This chain joins TRBV6-6 and TRBJ2-4, with TRBD1 matching 9 bases. Losses at the gene ends were 10 bases for V and 11 bases for J; bases not matched to a gene: 12. The CDR3 runs 13 residues. Germline CDR1 MNHNY, CDR2 SVGAGI (reference sequence). As DNA, the CDR3 is TGTGCCATTGACGGGACAGGGTCAAGTTTTCAGTACTTC. Its translation is CAIDGTGSSFQYF.

V gene TRBV5-1 combines with J gene TRBJ1-1; D remains ambiguous. This CDR3 has 14 amino acids. The V end was cut by 3 bases, the J end by 4 bases, with 13 bases between. From germline, CDR1 is SGHRS and CDR2 YFSETQ. This CDR3 reads CASSSGVETTEAFF. As DNA, the CDR3 is TGCGCCAGCAGCTCCGGCGTGGAGACCACTGAAGCTTTCTTT.

This clone was counted a few times. The chain carries TRBV5-6 and TRBJ2-5; no reliable D call. The ends were cut back, 1 base at V and 5 bases at J, with 15 bases in the middle. Germline V gene data show CDR1 as SGHDT and CDR2 as YYEEEE. CDR3 size: 15 residues. The CDR3 spells CASSLLRLPFETQYF. The CDR3, as DNA: TGTGCCAGCAGCTTGCTGCGACTGCCTTTTGAGACCCAGTACTTC.

The rearrangement joins TRBV5-6 to TRBJ2-3, with TRBD2 matching over 8 bases. Trimming took 4 bases from V and 2 from J; bases not matched to a gene: 9. This CDR3 comprises 16 residues. The germline gives CDR1 SGHDT, CDR2 YYEEEE. The CDR3 bases are TGTGCCAGCAGCGATGGGGGACTAGGGATCACAGATACGCAGTATTTT. It yields the protein CASSDGGLGITDTQYF.